These 21 T cell receptor beta chains were sequenced from one sample in a study of T cell responses to AZD1222 COVID-19 vaccine (TCRdb year 2021). The sample's time point label is to be understood as: baseline before first vaccination. The library was built by means of the immunoSEQ multiplex PCR assay. In its TCRdb copy, this immuneACCESS table keeps in-frame sequences only and misses some clones. Where compared with another copy, unresolved V genes explain less than half of these, and the others have no known cause. For this sample there are 110,000 to 150,000 clones; approximately 93% appear just once. The ten top clones hold 5.1% of the sample. This specimen consisted of peripheral blood, obtained on day 0 of AZD1222 vaccination. These receptor sequences come from an adult in good health.

The genes are TRBV7-9 and TRBJ2-3; D possibly matches TRBD1 or TRBD2 (6 bases each). Trimming shortened V by 5 bases and J by 5 bases, and 17 bases separated the two germline ends. The CDR3 runs to 15 residues. Per the germline V gene, CDR1 is SEHNR and CDR2 is FQNEAQ (reference sequence). CDR3 sequence reads: CASSGIGGDGDTQYF. For the CDR3, the DNA is TGTGCCAGCAGCGGGATCGGGGGCGATGGAGATACGCAGTATTTT.

This CDR3 reads CASSFRRRRDSKNIQYF. CDR3 DNA: TGTGCCAGCAGCTTTCGACGTCGTCGGGACAGCAAAAACATTCAGTACTTC. The chain recombines TRBV11-2 with TRBJ2-4, with 7 bases identical to TRBD1. Germline V lookup: CDR1 SGHAT, CDR2 FQNNGV. Trimming at V came to 3 bases and at J to 3 bases, leaving 11 bases not matched to a gene. The CDR3 consists of 17 residues.

Only one count was recorded for this clone. CDR3 in amino acids: CASSLARGTDTQYF. CDR3 nucleotides: TGTGCCAGCAGCTTAGCTAGGGGAACAGATACGCAGTATTTT. This chain joins TRBV11-2 and TRBJ2-3; possible D gene TRBD1, 5 bases. Looked up from germline, CDR1 is SGHAT and CDR2 is FQNNGV. This CDR3 is 14 amino acids long. The germline V and J ends were trimmed by 1 base and 3 bases, with 8 bases remaining between them.

This chain joins TRBV28 and TRBJ1-1, with unresolved D. Looked up from germline, CDR1 is MDHEN and CDR2 is SYDVKM. The CDR3 covers 15 residues. The V gene lost 1 base and the J gene lost 0 bases, with 9 bases spanning the gap. CDR3 sequence reads: CASSLLREVNTEAFF. As DNA, the CDR3 is TGTGCCAGCAGTTTATTACGGGAAGTGAACACTGAAGCTTTCTTT.

The chain combines TRBV27 with TRBJ1-1; TRBD1 aligns across 8 bases. Trimming removed 6 bases from V and 1 base from J; junction bases left unmatched: 4. The CDR3 contains 14 residues. CDR1 MNHEY and CDR2 SMNVEV come from the germline V gene (reference sequence). This chain's CDR3 is CASRHRGKNTEAFF. The DNA of the CDR3 is TGTGCCAGCAGACACAGGGGGAAGAACACTGAAGCTTTCTTT.

The V gene is TRBV20-1, the J gene TRBJ2-3, with unresolved D. Trimming removed 6 bases from V and 2 bases from J, with 6 bases in between. Germline CDR1 DFQATT, CDR2 SNEGSKA (reference sequence). CDR3 length: 11 residues. The CDR3 reads CSAHPTDTQYF. The CDR3 nucleotides read TGCAGTGCCCACCCCACAGATACGCAGTATTTT.

The rearrangement links TRBV10-3 to TRBJ2-7; possibly TRBD1 for D (5 bases). The ends were cut back, 3 bases at V and 2 bases at J, with 8 bases in the middle. Germline CDR1 and CDR2: ENHRY and SYGVKD. The length of the CDR3 is 13 residues. The CDR3 sequence: CAISDGRAYEQYF. In nucleotides, the CDR3 is TGTGCCATCAGTGACGGCAGGGCCTACGAGCAGTACTTC.

The chain links TRBV4-1 to TRBJ2-3; no firm D call. Per germline, CDR1 MGHRA and CDR2 YSYEKL. V lost 2 bases to trimming and J lost 1 base, with 7 bases between them. The CDR3 extends over 14 amino acids. CDR3 coding DNA: TGCGCCAGCAGCCAATCTCCCCGCACAGATACGCAGTATTTT. Residues: CASSQSPRTDTQYF.

The chain carries TRBV2 and TRBJ2-5; D is uncertain. V gave up 6 bases and J gave up 5 bases, with 13 bases separating them. The CDR3 extends over 13 amino acids. CDR1 is SNHLY, CDR2 FYNNEI, per germline. This CDR3 reads CASSPNQGETQYF. As DNA, the CDR3 is TGTGCCAGCAGCCCGAACCAAGGGGAGACCCAGTACTTC.

This sequence joins TRBV3-1 (or the pseudogene TRBV3-2) and TRBJ2-7; D ambiguous. This CDR3 has 12 amino acids. Germline lookup yields CDR1 LGHDT and CDR2 YNNKEL (reference sequence). V lost 0 bases and J lost 5, with 5 bases in between. CDR3 residues: CASSQDLNEQYF. The CDR3, as DNA: TGTGCCAGCAGCCAAGATTTAAACGAGCAGTACTTC.

This rearrangement joins TRBV29-1 to TRBJ1-1, with 7 bases lining up with TRBD1. Germline CDR1 SQVTM, CDR2 ANQGSEA. The CDR3 has 15 amino acids. J gave up 7 bases and V 7 bases, and 18 bases lay outside the gene matches. The CDR3 protein is CSADTNRGGENEAFF. The CDR3 DNA is TGCAGCGCCGATACAAACAGGGGAGGTGAGAATGAAGCTTTCTTT.

The gene calls are TRBV30 and TRBJ1-2; D may be TRBD1 (6 bases). Germline V gene sequence: CDR1 GTSNPN, CDR2 SVGIG (reference sequence). This CDR3 is 13 amino acids long. Trimming removed 2 bases from V and 4 bases from J, with 11 bases in between. As DNA, the CDR3 is TGTGCCTGGAGTCCGGACAGAAGCTATGGCTACACCTTC. Its translation: CAWSPDRSYGYTF.

This clone was recorded once. This chain links TRBV27 with TRBJ1-2; D is ambiguous. The CDR3 has 10 residues. The germline V and J ends were trimmed by 2 bases and 7 bases, with 2 bases remaining between them. Looked up from germline, CDR1 is MNHEY and CDR2 is SMNVEV (reference sequence). The CDR3 sequence is CASSLSGYTF. The CDR3 DNA is TGTGCCAGCAGTTTAAGTGGCTACACCTTC.

The CDR3 region has the DNA TGCAGCGTTGCAAGGACGGGGACCTACAATGAGCAGTTCTTC. It specifies CSVARTGTYNEQFF. This chain uses TRBV29-1 with TRBJ2-1; possibly TRBD2 for D (5 bases). Germline V gene data show CDR1 as SQVTM and CDR2 as ANQGSEA. The CDR3 is 14 residues long. Trimming removed 4 bases at V and 2 bases at J, with 12 bases between.

This sequence joins TRBV4-2 and TRBJ1-5, with D maybe TRBD1 (6 bases). V was trimmed by 4 bases and J by 2 bases, leaving 9 bases between them. The germline gives CDR1 LGHNA, CDR2 YNFKEQ. The length of the CDR3 is 14 residues. As DNA, the CDR3 is TGTGCCAGCAGCCCCCGACAGGGCAATCAGCCCCAGCATTTT. This encodes CASSPRQGNQPQHF.

The rearrangement uses TRBV28 and TRBJ1-2; D is perhaps TRBD1 (6 bases). Germline-derived CDR1 and CDR2 are MDHEN and SYDVKM. The CDR3 is 13 residues long. V shed 7 bases and J shed 1 base, with 10 bases lying between them. The CDR3 loop reads CASKSGVNYGYTF. DNA of the CDR3: TGTGCCAGCAAATCAGGGGTTAACTATGGCTACACCTTC.

The V call is TRBV9, the J call TRBJ2-5; D is undetermined. CDR1 SGDLS and CDR2 YYNGEE come from the germline V gene. The CDR3 has 15 residues. V shed 0 bases and J shed 1 base, with 10 bases lying between them. CDR3 protein: CASSVGEAVQETQYF. DNA for the CDR3: TGTGCCAGCAGCGTAGGTGAGGCAGTCCAAGAGACCCAGTACTTC.

V is TRBV5-6 and J is TRBJ1-2, with D possibly TRBD1 on 6 matching bases. The CDR3 totals 13 residues. The germline V gene encodes CDR1 SGHDT and CDR2 YYEEEE. V shed 3 bases and J shed 6 bases, with 12 bases lying between them. CDR3 in DNA: TGTGCCAGCAGCTCCAGGGGTCGGGATGGCTACACCTTC. Translation: CASSSRGRDGYTF.

The chain is built from TRBV2 and TRBJ2-5; no reliable D call. The CDR3 has 12 residues. Germline CDR1 and CDR2: SNHLY and FYNNEI. V was cut by 2 bases and J by 0 bases, with 1 base left in between. CDR3 amino acids: CASSEYQETQYF. The CDR3 region has the DNA TGTGCCAGCAGTGAATACCAAGAGACCCAGTACTTC. Full variable domain (outside the CDR3, taken from reference TRBV2 and TRBJ2-5): EPEVTQTPSHQVTQMGQEVILRCVPISNHLYFYWYRQILGQKVEFLVSFYNNEISEKSEIFDDQFSVERPDGSNFTLKIRSTKLEDSAMYFCASSEYQETQYFGPGTRLLVL.

This rearrangement joins TRBV5-1 to TRBJ1-4; 8 bases agree with TRBD1. The CDR3 length is 14 residues. Germline trimming cut 4 bases from V and 8 bases from J; bases unmatched to any gene: 7. CDR1 SGHRS and CDR2 YFSETQ come from the germline V gene. The DNA of the CDR3 is TGCGCCAGCAGCCAAGGACAGGGAGGAGAAAAACTGTTTTTT. Encoded protein: CASSQGQGGEKLFF. The full variable domain, with the rest looked up from reference TRBV5-1 and TRBJ1-4, is KAGVTQTPRYLIKTRGQQVTLSCSPISGHRSVSWYQQTPGQGLQFLFEYFSETQRNKGNFPGRFSGRQFSNSRSEMNVSTLELGDSALYLCASSQGQGGEKLFFGSGTQLSVL.

The V call is TRBV5-4, the J call TRBJ2-5; 7 bases align to TRBD2. The CDR3 is 15 residues long. Germline V CDR1 and CDR2: SGHNT, YYREEE (reference sequence). After removal of 4 bases from V and 5 bases from J, the junction contained 11 bases not matched to a gene. Here the CDR3 reads CASSRVGRGAETQYF. Written as DNA, the CDR3 is TGTGCCAGCAGCCGGGTGGGGAGGGGAGCCGAGACCCAGTACTTC.